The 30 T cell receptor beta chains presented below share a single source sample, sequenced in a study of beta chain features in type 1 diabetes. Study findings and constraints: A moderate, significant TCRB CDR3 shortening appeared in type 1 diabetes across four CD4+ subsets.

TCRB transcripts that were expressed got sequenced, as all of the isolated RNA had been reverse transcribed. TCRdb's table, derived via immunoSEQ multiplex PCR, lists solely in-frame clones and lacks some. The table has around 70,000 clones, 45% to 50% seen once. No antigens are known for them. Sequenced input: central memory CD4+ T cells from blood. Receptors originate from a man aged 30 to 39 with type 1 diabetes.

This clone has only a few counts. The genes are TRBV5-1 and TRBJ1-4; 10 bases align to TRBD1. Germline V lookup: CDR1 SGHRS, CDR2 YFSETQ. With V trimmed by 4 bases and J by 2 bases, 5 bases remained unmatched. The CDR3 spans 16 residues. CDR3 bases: TGCGCCAGCAGCCTCGGACAGGGGGTTACTAATGAAAAACTGTTTTTT. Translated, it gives CASSLGQGVTNEKLFF.

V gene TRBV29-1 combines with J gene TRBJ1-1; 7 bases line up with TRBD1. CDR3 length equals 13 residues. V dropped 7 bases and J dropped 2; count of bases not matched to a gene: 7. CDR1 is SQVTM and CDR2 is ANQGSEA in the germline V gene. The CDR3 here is CSASTGRNTEAFF. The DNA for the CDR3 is TGCAGCGCCTCGACAGGGCGCAACACTGAAGCTTTCTTT.

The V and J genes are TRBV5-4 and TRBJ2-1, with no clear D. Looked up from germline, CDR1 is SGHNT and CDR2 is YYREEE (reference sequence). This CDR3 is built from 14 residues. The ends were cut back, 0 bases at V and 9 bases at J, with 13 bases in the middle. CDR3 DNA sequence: TGTGCCAGCAGCTTGGTACAGAACCTCGGTGAGCAGTTCTTC. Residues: CASSLVQNLGEQFF.

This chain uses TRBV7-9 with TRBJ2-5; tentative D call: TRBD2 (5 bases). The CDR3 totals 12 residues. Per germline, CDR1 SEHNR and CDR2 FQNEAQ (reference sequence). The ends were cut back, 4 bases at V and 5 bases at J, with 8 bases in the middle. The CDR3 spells CASSWLAETQYF. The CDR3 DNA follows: TGTGCCAGCAGCTGGTTAGCGGAGACCCAGTACTTC. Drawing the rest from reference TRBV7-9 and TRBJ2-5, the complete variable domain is DTGVSQNPRHKITKRGQNVTFRCDPISEHNRLYWYRQTLGQGPEFLTYFQNEAQLEKSRLLSDRFSAERPKGSFSTLEIQRTEQGDSAMYLCASSWLAETQYFGPGTRLLVL.

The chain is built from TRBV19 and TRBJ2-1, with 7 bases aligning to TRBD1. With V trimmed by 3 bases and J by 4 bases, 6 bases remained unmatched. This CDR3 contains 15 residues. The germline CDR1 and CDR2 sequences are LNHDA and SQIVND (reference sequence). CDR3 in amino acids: CASSIGTEAYNEQFF. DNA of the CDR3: TGTGCCAGTAGTATTGGGACAGAGGCTTACAATGAGCAGTTCTTC.

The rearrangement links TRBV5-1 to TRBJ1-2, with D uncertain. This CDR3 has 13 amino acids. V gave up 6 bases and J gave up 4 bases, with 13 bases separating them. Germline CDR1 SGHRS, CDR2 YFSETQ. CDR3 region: CASTTREGYGYTF. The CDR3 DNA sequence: TGCGCCAGCACCACTAGGGAAGGCTATGGCTACACCTTC. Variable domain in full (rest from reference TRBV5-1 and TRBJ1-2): KAGVTQTPRYLIKTRGQQVTLSCSPISGHRSVSWYQQTPGQGLQFLFEYFSETQRNKGNFPGRFSGRQFSNSRSEMNVSTLELGDSALYLCASTTREGYGYTFGSGTRLTVV.

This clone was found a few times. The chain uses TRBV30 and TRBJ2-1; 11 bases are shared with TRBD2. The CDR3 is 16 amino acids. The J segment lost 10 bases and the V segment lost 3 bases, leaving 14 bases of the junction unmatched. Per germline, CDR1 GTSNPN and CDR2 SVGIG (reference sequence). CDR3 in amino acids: CAWSRGTSGYRGEQFF. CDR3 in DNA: TGTGCCTGGAGCCGAGGGACTAGCGGCTATCGAGGCGAGCAGTTCTTC.

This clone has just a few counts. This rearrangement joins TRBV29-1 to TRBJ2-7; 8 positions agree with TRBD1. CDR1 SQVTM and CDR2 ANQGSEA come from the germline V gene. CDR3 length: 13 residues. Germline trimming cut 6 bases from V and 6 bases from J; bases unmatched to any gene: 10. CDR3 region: CSVDLTGAGEQYF. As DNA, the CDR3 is TGCAGCGTCGACCTGACAGGGGCGGGCGAGCAGTACTTC.

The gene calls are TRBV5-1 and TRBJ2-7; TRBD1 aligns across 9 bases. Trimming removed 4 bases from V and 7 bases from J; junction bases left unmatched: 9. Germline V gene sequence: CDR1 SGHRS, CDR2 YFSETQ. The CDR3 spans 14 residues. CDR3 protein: CASSAPGQGYEQYF. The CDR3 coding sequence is TGCGCCAGCAGCGCCCCGGGACAGGGTTATGAGCAGTACTTC.

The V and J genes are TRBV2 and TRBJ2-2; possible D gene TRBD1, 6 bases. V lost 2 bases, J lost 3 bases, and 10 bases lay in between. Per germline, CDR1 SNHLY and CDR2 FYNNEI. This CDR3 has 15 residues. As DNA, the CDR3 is TGTGCCAGCAGTGAATTGGGGGCGCACACCGGGGAGCTGTTTTTT. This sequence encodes CASSELGAHTGELFF.

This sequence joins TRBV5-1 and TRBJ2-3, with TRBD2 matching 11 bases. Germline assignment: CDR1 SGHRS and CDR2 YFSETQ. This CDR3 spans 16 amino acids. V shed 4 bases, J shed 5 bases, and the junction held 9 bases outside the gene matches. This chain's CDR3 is CASSPPLAGVQDTQYF. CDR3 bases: TGCGCCAGCAGCCCGCCACTAGCGGGAGTGCAAGATACGCAGTATTTT.

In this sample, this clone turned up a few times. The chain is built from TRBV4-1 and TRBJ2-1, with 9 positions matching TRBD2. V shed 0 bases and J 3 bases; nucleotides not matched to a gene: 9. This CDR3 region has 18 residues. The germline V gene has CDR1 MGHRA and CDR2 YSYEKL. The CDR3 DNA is TGCGCCAGCAGCCAAGATATGGTTAGCGGGAGAATCTACAATGAGCAGTTCTTC. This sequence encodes CASSQDMVSGRIYNEQFF.

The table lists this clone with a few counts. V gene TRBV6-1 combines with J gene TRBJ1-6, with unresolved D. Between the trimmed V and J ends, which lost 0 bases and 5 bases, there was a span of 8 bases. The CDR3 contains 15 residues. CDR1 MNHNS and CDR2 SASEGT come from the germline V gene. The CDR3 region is CASSEAAADNSPLHF. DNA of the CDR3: TGTGCCAGCAGTGAAGCCGCGGCAGATAATTCACCCCTCCACTTT.

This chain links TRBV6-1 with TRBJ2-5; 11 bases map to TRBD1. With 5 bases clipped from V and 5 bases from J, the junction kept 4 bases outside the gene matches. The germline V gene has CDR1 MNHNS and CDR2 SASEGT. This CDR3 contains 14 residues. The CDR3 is CASSRTGGWETQYF. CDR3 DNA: TGTGCCAGCAGTAGGACAGGGGGCTGGGAGACCCAGTACTTC.

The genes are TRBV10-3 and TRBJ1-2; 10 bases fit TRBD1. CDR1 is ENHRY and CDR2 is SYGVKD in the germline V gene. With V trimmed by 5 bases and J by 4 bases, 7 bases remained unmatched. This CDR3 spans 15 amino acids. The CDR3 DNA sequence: TGTGCCATCAGTTTGACCGGGACAGGGGTCTATGGCTACACCTTC. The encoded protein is CAISLTGTGVYGYTF.

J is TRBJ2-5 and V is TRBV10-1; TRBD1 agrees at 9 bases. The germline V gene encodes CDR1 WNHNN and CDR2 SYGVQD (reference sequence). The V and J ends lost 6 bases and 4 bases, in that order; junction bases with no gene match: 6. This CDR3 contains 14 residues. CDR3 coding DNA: TGCGCCAGCAGCACAGGGGGCCTCGGAGAGACCCAGTACTTC. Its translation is CASSTGGLGETQYF.

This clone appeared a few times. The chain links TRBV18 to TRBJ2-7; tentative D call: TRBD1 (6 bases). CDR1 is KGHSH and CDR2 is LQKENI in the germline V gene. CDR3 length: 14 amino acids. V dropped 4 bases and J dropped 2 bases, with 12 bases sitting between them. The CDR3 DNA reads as TGTGCCAGCTCACTTACAGGGAACCCCTACGAGCAGTACTTC. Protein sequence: CASSLTGNPYEQYF. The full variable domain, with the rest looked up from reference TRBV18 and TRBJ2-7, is NAGVMQNPRHLVRRRGQEARLRCSPMKGHSHVYWYRQLPEEGLKFMVYLQKENIIDESGMPKERFSAEFPKEGPSILRIQQVVRGDSAAYFCASSLTGNPYEQYFGPGTRLTVT.

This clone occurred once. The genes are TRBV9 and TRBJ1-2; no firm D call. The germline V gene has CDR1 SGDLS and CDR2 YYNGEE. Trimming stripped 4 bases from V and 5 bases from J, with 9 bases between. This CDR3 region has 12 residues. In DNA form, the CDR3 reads TGTGCCAGCAGCTCCGTCGTTTATGGCTACACCTTC. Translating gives CASSSVVYGYTF. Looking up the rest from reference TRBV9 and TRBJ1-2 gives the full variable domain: DSGVTQTPKHLITATGQRVTLRCSPRSGDLSVYWYQQSLDQGLQFLIQYYNGEERAKGNILERFSAQQFPDLHSELNLSSLELGDSALYFCASSSVVYGYTFGSGTRLTVV.

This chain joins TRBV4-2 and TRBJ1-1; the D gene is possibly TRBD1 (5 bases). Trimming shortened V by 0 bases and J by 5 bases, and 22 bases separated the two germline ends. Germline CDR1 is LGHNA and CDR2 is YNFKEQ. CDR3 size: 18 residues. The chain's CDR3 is CASSQEVGAGRLGTEAFF. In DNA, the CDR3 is TGTGCCAGCAGCCAAGAAGTAGGGGCAGGGCGACTGGGGACTGAAGCTTTCTTT.

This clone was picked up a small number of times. CDR3 protein: CASSPLAAGPFTEAFF. The CDR3, as DNA: TGTGCCAGCTCACCACTCGCCGCAGGGCCGTTCACTGAAGCTTTCTTT. This chain uses TRBV18 with TRBJ1-1, with D tentatively TRBD1 (5 bases). This CDR3 comprises 16 residues. Trimming left V 1 base short and J 4 bases short, with 16 bases between. The V gene's germline CDR1 is KGHSH and CDR2 LQKENI.

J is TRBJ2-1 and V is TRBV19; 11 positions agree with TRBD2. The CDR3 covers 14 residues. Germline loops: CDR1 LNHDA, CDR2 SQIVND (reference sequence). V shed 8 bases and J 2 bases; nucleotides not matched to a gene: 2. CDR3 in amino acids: CASLSGRAYNEQFF. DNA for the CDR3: TGTGCCAGTCTTAGCGGGAGGGCCTACAATGAGCAGTTCTTC.

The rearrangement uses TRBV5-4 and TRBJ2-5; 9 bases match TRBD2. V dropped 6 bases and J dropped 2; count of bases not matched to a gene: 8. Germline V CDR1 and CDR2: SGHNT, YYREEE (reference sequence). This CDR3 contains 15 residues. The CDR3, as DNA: TGTGCCAGCACCAAGACTAGCGGAGGGCAAGAGACCCAGTACTTC. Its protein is CASTKTSGGQETQYF.

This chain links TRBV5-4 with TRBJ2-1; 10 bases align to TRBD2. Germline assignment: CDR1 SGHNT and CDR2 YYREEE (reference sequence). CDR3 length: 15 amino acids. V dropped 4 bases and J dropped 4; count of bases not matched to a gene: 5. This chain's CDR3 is CASSLSGRGYNEQFF. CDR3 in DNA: TGTGCCAGCAGCCTAAGCGGGAGGGGGTACAATGAGCAGTTCTTC.

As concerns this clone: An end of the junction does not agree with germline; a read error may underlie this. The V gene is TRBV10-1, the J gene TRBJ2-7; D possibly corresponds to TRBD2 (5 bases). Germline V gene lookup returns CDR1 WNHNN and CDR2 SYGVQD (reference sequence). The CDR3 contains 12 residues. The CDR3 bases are TGCGCCAGCAGTGAAGGGAGCTACGGAGTACACTTC. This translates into CASSEGSYGVHF.

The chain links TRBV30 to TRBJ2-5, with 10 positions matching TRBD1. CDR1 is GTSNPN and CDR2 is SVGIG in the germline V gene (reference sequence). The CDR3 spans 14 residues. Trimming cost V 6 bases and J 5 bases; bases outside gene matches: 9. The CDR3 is CACNRDRGVETQYF. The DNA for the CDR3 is TGTGCCTGCAACCGGGACAGGGGTGTGGAGACCCAGTACTTC.

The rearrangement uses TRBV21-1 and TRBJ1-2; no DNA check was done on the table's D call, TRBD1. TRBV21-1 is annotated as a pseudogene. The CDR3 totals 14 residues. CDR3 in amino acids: CASSGRDRIYGYTF. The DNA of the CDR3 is TGTGCCAGCAGCGGAAGGGACAGAATTTATGGCTACACCTTC.

The CDR3 here is CAWRGLAPSSYEQYF. For the CDR3, the DNA is TGTGCCTGGCGCGGACTAGCGCCAAGCTCCTACGAGCAGTACTTC. The rearrangement links TRBV30 to TRBJ2-7, with TRBD2 matching over 9 bases. Per germline, CDR1 GTSNPN and CDR2 SVGIG (reference sequence). This CDR3 spans 15 amino acids. V trimming: 5 bases; J trimming: 0 bases; junction bases outside the gene matches: 8. Full variable domain (missing parts from reference TRBV30 and TRBJ2-7): SQTIHQWPATLVQPVGSPLSLECTVEGTSNPNLYWYRQAAGRGLQLLFYSVGIGQISSEVPQNLSASRPQDRQFILSSKKLLLSDSGFYLCAWRGLAPSSYEQYFGPGTRLTVT.

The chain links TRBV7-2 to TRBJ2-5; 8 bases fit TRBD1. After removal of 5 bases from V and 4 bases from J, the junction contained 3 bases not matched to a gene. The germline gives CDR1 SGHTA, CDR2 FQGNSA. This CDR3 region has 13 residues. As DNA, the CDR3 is TGTGCCAGCAGCGCACAGGGGGGAGAGACCCAGTACTTC. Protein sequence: CASSAQGGETQYF.

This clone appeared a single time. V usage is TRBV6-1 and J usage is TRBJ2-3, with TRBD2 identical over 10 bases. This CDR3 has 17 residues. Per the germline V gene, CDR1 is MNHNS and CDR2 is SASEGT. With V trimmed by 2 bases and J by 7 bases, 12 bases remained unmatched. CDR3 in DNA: TGTGCCAGCAGTGAATTGGTTGCGAGCGGGGGGGCACATACGCAGTATTTT. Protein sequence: CASSELVASGGAHTQYF.

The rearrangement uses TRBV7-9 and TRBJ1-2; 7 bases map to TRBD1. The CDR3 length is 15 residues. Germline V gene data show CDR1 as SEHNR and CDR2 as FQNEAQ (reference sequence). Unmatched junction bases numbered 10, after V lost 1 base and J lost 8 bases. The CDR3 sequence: CASSLGDSTVGGYTF. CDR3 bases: TGTGCCAGCAGCTTAGGGGACAGCACAGTAGGGGGCTACACCTTC.